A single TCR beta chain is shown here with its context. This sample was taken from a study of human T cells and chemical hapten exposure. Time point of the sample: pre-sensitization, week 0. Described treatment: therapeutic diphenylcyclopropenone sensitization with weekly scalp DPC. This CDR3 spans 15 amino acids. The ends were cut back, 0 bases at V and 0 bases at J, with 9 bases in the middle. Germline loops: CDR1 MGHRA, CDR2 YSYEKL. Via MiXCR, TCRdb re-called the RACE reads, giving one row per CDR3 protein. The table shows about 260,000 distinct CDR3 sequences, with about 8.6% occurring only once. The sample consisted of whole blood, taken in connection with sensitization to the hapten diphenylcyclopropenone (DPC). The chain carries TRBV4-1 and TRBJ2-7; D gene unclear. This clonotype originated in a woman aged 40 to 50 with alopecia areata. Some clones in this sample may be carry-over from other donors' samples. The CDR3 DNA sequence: TGCGCCAGCAGCCAAGAGGCAAGGAGCTCCTACGAGCAGTACTTC. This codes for CASSQEARSSYEQYF.